Here is one T cell receptor (beta chain) with its context. Its antigen is not known. Assay: immunoSEQ multiplex PCR; the TCRdb copy retains only in-frame clones and omits some. This sample has more than 550,000 clones; about two thirds occur once, and the top ten carry more than 1.5%. The record originates from a study of shared clonotypes between healthy human individuals. Every contributor of samples was a Caucasian grown-up residing in Nashville, Tennessee. Germline V CDR1 and CDR2: SNHLY, FYNNEI. The CDR3 loop spans 13 amino acids. V lost 8 bases, J lost 7 bases, and 10 bases stayed unmatched. Notes on the study in general: At large depth, rarefaction still showed sorted-subset sequencing to be incomplete. With several donors compared, roughly 5% of naive CD4 clonotypes were shared.

The rearrangement links TRBV2 to TRBJ2-7; 8 bases map to TRBD2. This receptor was taken from a woman aged 25 to 39 in good health. Sequencing was done on a sample of memory CD4+ T cells sorted from blood. Subset in this sample: CD45RA-negative fraction. The CDR3 coding sequence is TGTGCCAGCTATGCGGGGGGCCTAGGAGAGCAGTACTTC. Amino acids: CASYAGGLGEQYF.